This T cell receptor beta chain was documented in a study of shared clonotypes between healthy human individuals. Data came from immunoSEQ multiplex PCR; TCRdb stores just in-frame clones and leaves some out. This sample has some 2,000,000 clones; approximately 95% occur once, and the top ten carry more than 0.1%. Germline values: CDR1 SGHTA, CDR2 FQGNSA. CDR3 length: 13 amino acids. J lost 6 bases, V lost 5 bases, and 7 bases had no gene match. The origin of this receptor is a man younger than 35 in good health. The chain has TRBV7-2 and TRBJ2-7; 7 bases are a match to TRBD2. Sequencing was carried out using naive CD4+ T cells sorted from blood. As to subset: CD45RA+ positively selected. The CDR3 coding sequence is TGTGCCAGCAGCCGGACTAGTTGGGCCGAGCAGTACTTC. As protein: CASSRTSWAEQYF.